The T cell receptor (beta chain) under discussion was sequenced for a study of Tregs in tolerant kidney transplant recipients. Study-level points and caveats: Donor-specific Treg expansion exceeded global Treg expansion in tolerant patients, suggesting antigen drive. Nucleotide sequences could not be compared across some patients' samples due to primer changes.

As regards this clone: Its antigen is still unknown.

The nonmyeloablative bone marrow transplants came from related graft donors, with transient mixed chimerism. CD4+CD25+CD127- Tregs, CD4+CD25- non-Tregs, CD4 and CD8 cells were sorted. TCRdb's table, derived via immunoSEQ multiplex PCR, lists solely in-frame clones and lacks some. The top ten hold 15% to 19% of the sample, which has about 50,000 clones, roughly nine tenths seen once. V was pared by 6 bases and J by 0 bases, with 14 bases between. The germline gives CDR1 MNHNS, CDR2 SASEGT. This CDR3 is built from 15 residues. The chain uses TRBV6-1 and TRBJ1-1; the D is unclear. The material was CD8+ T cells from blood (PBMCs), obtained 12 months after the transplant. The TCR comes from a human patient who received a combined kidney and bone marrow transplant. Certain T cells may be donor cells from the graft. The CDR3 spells CASSDLLTLNTEAFF. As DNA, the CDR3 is TGTGCCAGCAGCGACTTGTTGACCTTGAACACTGAAGCTTTCTTT.